This T cell receptor beta chain was sequenced in a study of T cell repertoires in ileal Crohn's disease (dated by TCRdb to the late 2010s). About the study as a whole: The median duration of disease was 7.5 to 9.5 years, and at the time of surgery 35% of patients were active smokers. For commercial TCRB immunosequencing, around 500 nanograms of biopsy DNA were submitted for each sample. The study was conducted in parallel with a multicentre cohort built to find predictors of early endoscopic recurrence after ileocolonic resection. All patients had surgery for a complication: stricturing disease in around 61% and penetrating disease in roughly 39%. A Rutgeerts score higher than i0 was the definition used for endoscopic postoperative recurrence. The study sequenced about 180 mucosal samples from 57 patients, taken at several locations on the surgical specimen and at postoperative endoscopy. The M0 samples consisted of biopsies taken from the inflamed part of the ileum within the surgical resection specimen. Roughly half of the patients were given postoperative therapy, with approximately 17 on anti-TNF agents and approximately ten on thiopurines. TCR repertoire analysis was performed in a few dozen Crohn's disease patients drawn from a prospective multicentre cohort.

This specimen's time point label, per the study, means: inflamed ileum from the surgical specimen. Adults with ileal or ileocolonic Crohn's disease for whom ileocolonic resection was indicated were considered eligible. Whole ileal mucosal biopsies were kept frozen at -80 degrees C prior to DNA extraction. Genomic DNA was extracted from frozen whole biopsies with a TRizol-based method and quantified on a NanoDrop 2000 spectrophotometer. The junction shows trimming of 3 bases on V and 4 bases on J, plus 17 bases between the germline ends. Measured from the cysteine to the phenylalanine, the CDR3 is 16 residues long. Just CDR3 DNA is preserved here, 48 bases in frame from base 1. In the germline V gene (reference sequence), CDR1 corresponds to LNHDA and CDR2 to SQIVND. Receptors were amplified or captured by the immunoSEQ multiplex PCR assay. Adaptive Biotechnology amplified CDR3 regions from genomic DNA with a two-step multiplex PCR that controlled for amplification bias. The first PCR used primers for every V and J gene segment; the second PCR added barcodes and Illumina adapters. CDR3 libraries were sequenced on an Illumina instrument. The published analysis was carried out like this. Vendor-provided pipelines were combined with custom analysis of raw data in R/Bioconductor under R version 3.3.0. Clonality, which ranges from 0 to 1, was calculated as the inverse of the normalised Shannon entropy across all productive clones. High-frequency clones were defined as the share of the repertoire taken up by the top 100 clones, keeping only clones that passed a 95% confidence test. Overlap between samples was measured with the Morisita-Horn index, while repertoire diversity was measured with the Simpson index. Not all clones reach the TCRdb copy of this immuneACCESS table, which keeps in-frame sequences only. Checked studies attribute under half of the gap to unresolved V genes and leave the rest unexplained. That table furnishes V, J and clone size, whereas the DNA furnished D and trimming. The sample includes 5,400 or so clones, with 82% observed a single time. The ten largest clonotypes hold 20% to 25% of the sample.

Worth noting for this clone: There is no known antigen for this receptor. No clone much larger than this one lies a single base away; base qualities are absent.

Paper-wide results and their limitations: Only a subgroup of patients, of unstated size, had their mucosal CD4 and CD8 T cells sorted and sequenced. A significantly higher proportion of clonal expansions was observed in active smokers at surgery than in non-smokers (about 25% vs 20%, p=0.02). Endoscopic recurrence was found to be associated with higher high-frequency clone percentages at surgery, and recurrence was observed in all patients with clonality above 26.8% (18/57). Compared with CD4 T cells, sorted CD8 T cells held more high-frequency clones, which suggests that the mucosal expansions were mostly CD8.

Material for sequencing was ileal tissue. This TCR was sampled from an adult with Crohn's disease. Recombination joined TRBV19 with TRBJ2-3; the D region may be TRBD1 or TRBD2, each matching 5 bases equally. At the DNA level, the sequence is TGTGCCAGTAGTATCTCAAACTCCCGGGGCGCAGATACGCAGTATTTT. Translation gives CASSISNSRGADTQYF. Supplemented by the reference TRBV19 and TRBJ2-3 proteins around the CDR3, the complete variable domain is DGGITQSPKYLFRKEGQNVTLSCEQNLNHDAMYWYRQDPGQGLRLIYYSQIVNDFQKGDIAEGYSVSREKKESFPLTVTSAQKNPTAFYLCASSISNSRGADTQYFGPGTRLTVL.